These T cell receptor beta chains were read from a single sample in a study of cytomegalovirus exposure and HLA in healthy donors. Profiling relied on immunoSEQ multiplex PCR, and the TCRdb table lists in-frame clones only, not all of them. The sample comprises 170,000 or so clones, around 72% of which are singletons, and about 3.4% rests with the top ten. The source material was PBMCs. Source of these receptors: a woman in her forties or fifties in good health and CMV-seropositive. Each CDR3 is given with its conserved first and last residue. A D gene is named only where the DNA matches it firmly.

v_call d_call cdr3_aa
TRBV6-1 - CASSYLMEAFF
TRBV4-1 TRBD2 CASSRLGTSGDEQYF
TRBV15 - CATSRGGSTYEKLFF
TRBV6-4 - CASSASSGEQYF
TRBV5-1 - CASRHKNGNNSPLHF
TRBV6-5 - CASRATTNYGYTF
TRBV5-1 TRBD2 CASSLAGGAGTDTQYF
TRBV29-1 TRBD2 CSAWTSGRGETQYF
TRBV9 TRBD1 CASAGTGGYEQFF
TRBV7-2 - CASSPEGGSWETQYF
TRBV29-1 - CSGARGRRTEAFF
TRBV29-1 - CSVEGLPKNIQYF
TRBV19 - CASSIVWGETGNTIYF
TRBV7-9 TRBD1 CASSLLAGGAFHNEQFF
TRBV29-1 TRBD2 CSVEGLAGPNTGELFF
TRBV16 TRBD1 CASSQSRGSETQYF
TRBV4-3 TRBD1 CASSQDQGTGGRGYTF
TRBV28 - CASSFSGGRMNEQFF
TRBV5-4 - CASSPRLGVRPDTQYF
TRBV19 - CASTSYPGSNQPQHF
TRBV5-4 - CASSFPRGTGTYGYTF
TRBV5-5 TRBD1 CASSSGLDRGQLPQHF
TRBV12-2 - CASRTRGRGVHQPQHF